Listed here is a single TCR beta chain. Its antigen is not identified. Within the sample, other DNA sequences also encode this same CDR3. Expressed TCRB transcripts were sequenced, since all the RNA that had been isolated was reverse transcribed. The repertoire was sequenced with immunoSEQ multiplex PCR; TCRdb's copy has only in-frame clones and lacks some. The sample shows 120,000 to 150,000 clones, 10% to 15% of them seen only once. This sample is drawn from a study of beta chain features in type 1 diabetes. By way of CD45RO/CCR7/CD25/CD127/CD95/CD27, the CD4+ regulatory, stem cell-like memory, central memory and naive cells were sorted. Purity exceeding 95% was reached by all sorted populations. Findings of the study overall: Within each of all four CD4+ subsets, Type 1 diabetes patients had TCRB CDR3s that were moderately but significantly shorter.

J gave up 4 bases and V 3 bases, and 3 bases lay outside the gene matches. The CDR3 is 14 amino acids. Germline CDR1 is KGHSH and CDR2 is LQKENI. The sequencing input was central memory CD4+ T cells from blood. The rearrangement links TRBV18 to TRBJ1-5; 7 nucleotides line up with TRBD1. The receptor comes from a man aged 18 to 30 with type 1 diabetes. This chain's CDR3 is CASSPGQRNQPQHF. The CDR3 coding sequence is TGTGCCAGCTCACCGGGACAGAGAAATCAGCCCCAGCATTTT.